This paragraph covers one TCR beta chain sequence. Original data processing: The assay estimated nucleated cells by amplifying reference gene primers. Sequenced by immunoSEQ multiplex PCR; TCRdb stores in-frame clones only, minus some. That table furnishes V, J and clone size, whereas the DNA furnished D and trimming. The table records roughly 500,000 clones, roughly 88% of them present only once. The data were taken from a study of blood T cell repertoires in COVID-19. About the research overall: T cells, B-cell-depleted T cells, or PBMCs provided the cDNA or gDNA that served as material.

Cohorts were determined from participant-reported clinical history. For recovered donors of Cohort 3, there were two negative PCRs, clearance, or symptom resolution. Germline CDR1 is SGHTA and CDR2 is FQGNSA. Trimming stripped 5 bases from V and 4 bases from J, with 14 bases between. The length of the CDR3 is 14 residues. This chain links TRBV7-2 with TRBJ1-2; D not certain. The TCR was taken from a woman between 40 and 50 years old who had recovered from COVID-19. The sequenced sample consisted of PBMCs or T cells enriched from blood (not recorded which). This chain's CDR3 is CASSISQGGYGYTF. DNA of the CDR3: TGTGCCAGCAGCATATCCCAAGGAGGCTATGGCTACACCTTC.